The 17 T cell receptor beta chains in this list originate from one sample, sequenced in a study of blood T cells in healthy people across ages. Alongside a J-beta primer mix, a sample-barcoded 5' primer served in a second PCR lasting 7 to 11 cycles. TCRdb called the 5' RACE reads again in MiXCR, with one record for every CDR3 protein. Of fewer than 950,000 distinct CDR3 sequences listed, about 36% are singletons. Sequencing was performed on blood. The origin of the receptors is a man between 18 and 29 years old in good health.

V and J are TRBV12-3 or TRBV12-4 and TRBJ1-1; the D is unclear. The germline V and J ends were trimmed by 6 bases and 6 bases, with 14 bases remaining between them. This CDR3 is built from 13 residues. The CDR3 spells CASSSRTSSEAFF. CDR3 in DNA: TGTGCCAGCAGCTCAAGAACAAGTTCTGAAGCTTTCTTT.

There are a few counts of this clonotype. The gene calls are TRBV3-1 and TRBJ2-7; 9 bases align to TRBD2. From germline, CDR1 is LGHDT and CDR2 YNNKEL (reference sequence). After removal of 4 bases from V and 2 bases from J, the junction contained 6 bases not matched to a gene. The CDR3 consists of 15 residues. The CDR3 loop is CASSPGSGGTYEQYF. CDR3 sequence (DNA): TGTGCCAGCAGCCCCGGTAGCGGGGGTACCTACGAGCAGTACTTC.

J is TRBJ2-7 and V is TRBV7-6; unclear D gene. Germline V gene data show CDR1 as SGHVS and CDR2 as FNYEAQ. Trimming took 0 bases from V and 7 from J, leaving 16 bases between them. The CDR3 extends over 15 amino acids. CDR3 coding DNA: TGTGCCAGCAGCTTAGCTCGTTTGAGTATCAATGAGCAGTACTTC. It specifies CASSLARLSINEQYF. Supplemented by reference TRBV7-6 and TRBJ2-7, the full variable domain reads GAGVSQSPRYKVTKRGQDVALRCDPISGHVSLYWYRQALGQGPEFLTYFNYEAQQDKSGLPNDRFSAERPEGSISTLTIQRTEQRDSAMYRCASSLARLSINEQYFGPGTRLTVT.

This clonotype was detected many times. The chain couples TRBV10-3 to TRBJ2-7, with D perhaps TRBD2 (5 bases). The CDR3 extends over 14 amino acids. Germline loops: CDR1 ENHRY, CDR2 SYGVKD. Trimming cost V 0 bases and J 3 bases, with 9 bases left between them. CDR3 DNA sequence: TGTGCCATCAGTGAGTCGAGTGAGGGCTACGAGCAGTACTTC. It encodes CAISESSEGYEQYF.

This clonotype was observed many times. The CDR3: CAISDDHRVYTDTQYF. The CDR3 coding sequence is TGTGCCATCAGTGATGATCACAGGGTCTACACAGATACGCAGTATTTT. The chain joins TRBV10-3 to TRBJ2-3, with D tentatively TRBD1 (6 bases). Germline-derived CDR1 and CDR2 are ENHRY and SYGVKD. The V gene lost 3 bases and the J gene lost 2 bases, with 15 bases spanning the gap. The length of the CDR3 is 16 residues.

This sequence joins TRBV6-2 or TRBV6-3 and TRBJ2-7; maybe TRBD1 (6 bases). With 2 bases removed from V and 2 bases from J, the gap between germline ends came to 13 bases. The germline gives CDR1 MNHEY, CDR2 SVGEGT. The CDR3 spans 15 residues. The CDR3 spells CASSYLQGQAYEQYF. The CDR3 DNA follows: TGTGCCAGCAGTTACCTACAGGGTCAAGCCTACGAGCAGTACTTC.

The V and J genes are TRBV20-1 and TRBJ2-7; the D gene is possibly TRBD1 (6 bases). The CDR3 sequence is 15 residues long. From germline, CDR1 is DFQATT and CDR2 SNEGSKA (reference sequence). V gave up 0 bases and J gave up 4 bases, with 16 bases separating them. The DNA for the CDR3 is TGCAGTGCTAGAGATGGGGGCAGGGAAGGGTACGAGCAGTACTTC. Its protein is CSARDGGREGYEQYF.

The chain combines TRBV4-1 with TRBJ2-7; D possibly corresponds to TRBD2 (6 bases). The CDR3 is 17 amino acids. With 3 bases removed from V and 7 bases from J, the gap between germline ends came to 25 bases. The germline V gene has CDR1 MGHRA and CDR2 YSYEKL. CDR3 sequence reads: CASSHSFGGVVDNEQYF. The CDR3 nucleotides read TGCGCCAGCAGCCACAGCTTTGGCGGGGTAGTCGACAATGAGCAGTACTTC.

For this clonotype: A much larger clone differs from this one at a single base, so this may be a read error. CDR3 residues: CASSSIQLTDTQYF. The CDR3 DNA follows: TGCGCCAGCAGCTCGATTCAGCTCACAGATACGCAGTATTTT. The chain links TRBV5-1 to TRBJ2-3; no firm D call. V was clipped by 3 bases and J by 2 bases, with 10 bases between them. Germline CDR1 is SGHRS and CDR2 is YFSETQ. CDR3 length equals 14 residues.

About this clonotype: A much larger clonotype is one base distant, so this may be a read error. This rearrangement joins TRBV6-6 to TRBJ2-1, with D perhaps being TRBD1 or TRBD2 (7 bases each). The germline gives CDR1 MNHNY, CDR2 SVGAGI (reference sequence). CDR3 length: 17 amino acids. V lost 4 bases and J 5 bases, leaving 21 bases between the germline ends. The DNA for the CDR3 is TGTGCCAGCAGTTCCACACCAGGGGGGGACGAGCACAATGAGCAGTTCTTC. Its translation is CASSSTPGGDEHNEQFF.

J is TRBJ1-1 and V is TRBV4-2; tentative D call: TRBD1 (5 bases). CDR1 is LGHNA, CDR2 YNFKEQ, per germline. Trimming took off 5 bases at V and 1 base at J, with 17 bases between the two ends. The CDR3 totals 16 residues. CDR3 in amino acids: CASSDPGSSGNTEAFF. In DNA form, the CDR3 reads TGTGCCAGCAGCGATCCAGGGTCCTCAGGGAACACTGAAGCTTTCTTT.

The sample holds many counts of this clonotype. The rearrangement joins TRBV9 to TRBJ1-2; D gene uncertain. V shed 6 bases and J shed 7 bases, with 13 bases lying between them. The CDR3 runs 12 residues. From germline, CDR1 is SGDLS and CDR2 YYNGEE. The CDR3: CASNTQLGGYTF. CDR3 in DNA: TGTGCCAGCAATACCCAGCTTGGTGGCTACACCTTC.

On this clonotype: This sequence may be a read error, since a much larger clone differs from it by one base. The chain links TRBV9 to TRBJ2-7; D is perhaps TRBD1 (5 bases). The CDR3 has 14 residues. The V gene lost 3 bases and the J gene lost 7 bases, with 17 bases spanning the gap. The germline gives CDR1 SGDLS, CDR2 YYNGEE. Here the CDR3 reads CASSATTAYNEQYF. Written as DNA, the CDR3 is TGTGCCAGCAGCGCCACGACAGCATACAATGAGCAGTACTTC.

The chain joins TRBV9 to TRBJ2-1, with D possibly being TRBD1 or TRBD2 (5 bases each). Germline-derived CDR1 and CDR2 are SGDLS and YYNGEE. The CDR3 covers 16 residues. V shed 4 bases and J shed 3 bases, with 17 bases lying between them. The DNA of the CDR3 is TGTGCCAGCAGCCGGGGTGGGGCTTCCGTCTACAATGAGCAGTTCTTC. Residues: CASSRGGASVYNEQFF.

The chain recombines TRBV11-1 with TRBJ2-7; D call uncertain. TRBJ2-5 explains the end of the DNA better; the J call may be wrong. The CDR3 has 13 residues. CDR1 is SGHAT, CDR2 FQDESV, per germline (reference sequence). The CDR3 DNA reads TGTGCCAGCGGCCCATACATGAGGGAGACCCAGTACTTC. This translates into CASGPYMRETQYF.

The CDR3 DNA reads TGTGCCAGCAGGGAACTAGCGGGTACGCAGTATTTT. Its translation is CASRELAGTQYF. The chain combines TRBV6-1 with TRBJ2-3; 9 bases match TRBD2. The V gene end was trimmed by 6 bases and the J gene end by 8 bases; junction bases not matched to a gene: 3. Germline V gene sequence: CDR1 MNHNS, CDR2 SASEGT. This CDR3 has 12 amino acids.

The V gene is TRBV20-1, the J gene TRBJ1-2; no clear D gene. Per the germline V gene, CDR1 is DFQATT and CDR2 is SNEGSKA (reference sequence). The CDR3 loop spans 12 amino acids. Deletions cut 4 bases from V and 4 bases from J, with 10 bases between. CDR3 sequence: CSATTAGYGYTF. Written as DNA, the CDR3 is TGCAGTGCTACGACGGCGGGCTATGGCTACACCTTC.